This T cell receptor beta chain is from a study of TIL therapy for anti-PD-1-resistant metastatic lung cancer. Study as a whole: Median tumor mutation burden was 1.5 mutations per megabase.

In its sample, this clone was seen a few times. What it recognizes is unknown. This CDR3 region has 12 residues. Germline CDR1 is SGHTA and CDR2 is FQGNSA. Trimming removed 3 bases from V and 4 bases from J, with 4 bases in between. This was the immunoSEQ v3 assay. Sequencing was performed with immunoSEQ multiplex PCR; in TCRdb, only in-frame clones are kept and a portion is missing. The profile covers 5,000 to 8,000 clones, with around 69% appearing a single time and 5.7% taken by the ten largest. This sample's time point: pre-treatment sample, taken before nivolumab and TIL therapy. The tumor samples were excised metastases, mostly pleural nodules or supraclavicular lymph nodes. Study conclusions and caveats: Many TIL product clones were absent from baseline tumor, suggesting clonal contraction.

Sequencing used tumor tissue, obtained at baseline. The sequence was obtained from a person aged 25-79 years with non-small cell lung cancer. This sequence joins TRBV7-2 and TRBJ2-1, with D hard to call. In nucleotides, the CDR3 is TGTGCCAGCAGCTTCTCATACAATGAGCAGTTCTTC. Translating it yields CASSFSYNEQFF.